This T cell receptor (beta chain) appears in the sequencing data of a study of blood T cell repertoires in COVID-19. About the study: T cells, B-cell-depleted T cells, or PBMCs supplied cDNA or gDNA.

The V and J ends lost 2 bases and 6 bases respectively, with 13 bases between them. The CDR3 is 15 amino acids. The germline V gene encodes CDR1 MNHNS and CDR2 SASEGT. Per the original methods: Amplification of reference gene primers was used by the study to estimate nucleated cell counts. Using immunoSEQ multiplex PCR, the repertoire was profiled, and TCRdb retains in-frame clones only, with some absent. Clonal size and the V and J genes are those of that table, whereas D and trimming came from the DNA. The sample includes fewer than 250,000 clones, roughly four fifths of them seen just once. The sample consisted of peripheral blood. This receptor was identified in a woman aged 40 to 50 with acute or convalescent COVID-19. This chain joins TRBV6-1 and TRBJ1-4, with a possible D match to TRBD1 (5 bases). The CDR3 DNA reads as TGTGCCAGCAGTGAATTGGACAACAGGCATGAAAAACTGTTTTTT. Its protein is CASSELDNRHEKLFF.